A selection of T cell receptor beta chains follows, all from one sample in a study of blood T cell repertoires in COVID-19. Method: immunoSEQ multiplex PCR; TCRdb's copy keeps in-frame clones and lacks some. The table lists approximately 300,000 clones, about four fifths of them singletons. Sequencing was performed on peripheral blood. The source of these receptors is a woman aged 45-65 years with acute or convalescent COVID-19. The CDR3 runs from the conserved cysteine through the conserved F or W. Fields, in order: clone size, V gene, J gene, D gene, CDR3 protein, CDR3 DNA. A D gene is named only where the DNA matches it firmly. The size field is filled for only some rows; it gives once, few, many or a size class.

size: NA
V: TRBV18
J: TRBJ1-3
D: NA
CDR3: CASSPGQGTSGNTIYF
DNA: TGTGCCAGCTCACCGGGCCAGGGGACCTCTGGAAACACCATATATTTT

size: NA
V: TRBV7-2
J: TRBJ2-2
D: TRBD2
CDR3: CASRRTSGAGYTGELFF
DNA: TGTGCCAGCAGGCGGACTAGCGGGGCGGGGTACACCGGGGAGCTGTTTTTT

size: NA
V: TRBV18
J: TRBJ1-1
D: NA
CDR3: CASTDSEAFF
DNA: TGTGCCAGCACTGACAGTGAAGCTTTCTTT

size: NA
V: TRBV3-1/TRBV3-2
J: TRBJ2-3
D: TRBD2
CDR3: CASSQGTSGGNTDTQYF
DNA: TGTGCCAGCAGCCAGGGGACTAGCGGGGGTAACACAGATACGCAGTATTTT

size: NA
V: TRBV5-1
J: TRBJ1-6
D: TRBD1
CDR3: CASRIGTDNSPLHF
DNA: TGCGCCAGCAGGATCGGGACAGATAATTCACCCCTCCACTTT

size: few
V: TRBV30
J: TRBJ2-1
D: TRBD2
CDR3: CAWSSWAGGVDEQFF
DNA: TGTGCCTGGAGTAGTTGGGCGGGAGGTGTTGATGAGCAGTTCTTC

size: NA
V: TRBV6-6
J: TRBJ1-6
D: TRBD1
CDR3: CASTPGGHNSPLHF
DNA: TGTGCCAGCACCCCAGGGGGCCATAATTCACCCCTCCACTTT

size: NA
V: TRBV18
J: TRBJ2-6
D: TRBD1
CDR3: CASSPFTGDGANVLTF
DNA: TGTGCCAGCTCACCCTTCACAGGGGACGGGGCCAACGTCCTGACTTTC

size: NA
V: TRBV6-2/TRBV6-3
J: TRBJ2-1
D: TRBD2
CDR3: CASSSLLLGLAGVLKQFF
DNA: TGTGCCAGCAGTTCGTTGCTCTTGGGACTAGCGGGAGTACTCAAGCAGTTCTTC

size: NA
V: TRBV6-5
J: TRBJ1-4
D: TRBD1
CDR3: CASSEGAEEKLFF
DNA: TGTGCCAGCAGCGAGGGGGCCGAGGAAAAACTGTTTTTT

size: NA
V: TRBV5-8
J: TRBJ2-2
D: NA
CDR3: CASINPGLDTGELFF
DNA: TGTGCCAGCATCAATCCGGGACTCGACACCGGGGAGCTGTTTTTT

size: few
V: TRBV27
J: TRBJ1-2
D: TRBD1
CDR3: CASSSPRQGAYGYTF
DNA: TGTGCCAGCAGTTCCCCACGGCAGGGGGCCTATGGCTACACCTTC

size: NA
V: TRBV20-1
J: TRBJ1-5
D: NA
CDR3: CSASRGQESYSNQPQHF
DNA: TGCAGTGCTAGTAGAGGGCAGGAGAGCTATAGCAATCAGCCCCAGCATTTT

size: NA
V: TRBV27
J: TRBJ2-7
D: NA
CDR3: CASTLLRGFEQYF
DNA: TGTGCCAGCACTCTCCTCAGGGGTTTCGAGCAGTACTTC

size: NA
V: TRBV29-1
J: TRBJ2-5
D: NA
CDR3: CSVTLGGARETQYF
DNA: TGCAGCGTCACCCTTGGGGGGGCGCGTGAGACCCAGTACTTC

size: NA
V: TRBV7-3
J: TRBJ2-3
D: TRBD1
CDR3: CASSTGQGDTQYF
DNA: TGTGCCAGCAGCACCGGACAGGGCGATACGCAGTATTTT

size: NA
V: TRBV6-5
J: TRBJ1-4
D: NA
CDR3: CASSYRTGRSEKLFF
DNA: TGTGCCAGCAGTTACCGAACAGGGCGAAGCGAAAAACTGTTTTTT

size: NA
V: TRBV3-1/TRBV3-2
J: TRBJ1-4
D: NA
CDR3: CASSPIAGSKEKLFF
DNA: TGTGCCAGCAGCCCCATAGCCGGGTCCAAGGAAAAACTGTTTTTT

size: once
V: TRBV2
J: TRBJ1-2
D: NA
CDR3: CASSEGGGDGYTF
DNA: TGTGCCAGCAGTGAAGGAGGCGGAGATGGCTACACCTTC

size: NA
V: TRBV2
J: TRBJ1-1
D: NA
CDR3: CASSLLENTEAFF
DNA: TGTGCCAGCAGCCTTCTAGAGAACACTGAAGCTTTCTTT